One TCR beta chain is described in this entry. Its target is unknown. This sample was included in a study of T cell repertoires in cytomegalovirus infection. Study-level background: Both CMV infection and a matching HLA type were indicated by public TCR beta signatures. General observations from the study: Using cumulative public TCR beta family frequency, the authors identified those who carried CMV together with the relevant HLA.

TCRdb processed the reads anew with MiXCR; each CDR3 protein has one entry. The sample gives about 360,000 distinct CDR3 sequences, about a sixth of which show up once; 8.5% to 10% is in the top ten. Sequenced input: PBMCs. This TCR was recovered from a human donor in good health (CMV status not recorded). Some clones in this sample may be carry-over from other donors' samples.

CDR3 bases: TGTGCCAGCAGCTCCCGACAGGGAGGGACCACTGAAGCTTTCTTT. It translates to CASSSRQGGTTEAFF. The rearrangement links TRBV7-2 to TRBJ1-1; the match to TRBD1 covers 7 bases. The germline V gene encodes CDR1 SGHTA and CDR2 FQGNSA. The CDR3 contains 15 residues. The trim removed 4 bases at V and 4 bases at J, leaving 9 bases unmatched.